The clone carrying this T cell receptor (beta chain) was counted only a few times. The antigen is unknown. The germline gene is not matched at one end of the junction; a read error may be the cause. The CDR3 has 14 residues. The V gene's germline CDR1 is WSHSY and CDR2 SAAADI. Stable hyperthyroidism was defined by absence of ophthalmopathy within 18 months of follow-up. The data originate from a study of Graves' ophthalmopathy and Graves' hyperthyroidism. Amplification of TCR beta CDR3 regions used RNA transcripts. Scientists carried out first-round RT-PCR using HTBI primers and then a second-round multiplex PCR. TCRdb fed the multiplex PCR reads into MiXCR, producing one record per CDR3 protein. The repertoire holds just over 600,000 distinct CDR3 sequences, with over 20% as singletons. Study findings and constraints: Blood also contained most of the expanded thyroid clonotypes above 0.001 frequency. It was with 70.59% sensitivity and 72.22% specificity that the model predicted ophthalmopathy progression.

Sequenced input: peripheral blood. This clonotype was obtained from a woman under 30 with stable Graves' hyperthyroidism. Some clones in this sample may be carry-over from other donors' samples. The rearrangement links TRBV10-2 to TRBJ2-2, with 9 bases fitting TRBD1. CDR3 bases: TGCGCCAGCAGACCGGGACAGGGAGTCGGGGAGCCGTTTTTT. Amino acids: CASRPGQGVGEPFF.